This T cell receptor beta chain was sequenced in a study of neoadjuvant anti-PD-1 for oral cavity cancer (dated by TCRdb to the early 2020s). Background on the whole study: Three to four biweekly doses of nivolumab at 3 mg/kg were mostly administered to patients before curative-intent surgical resection. Patients with complete response, partial response or stable disease by RECIST 1.1 were defined as responders, whereas patients with progression were defined as non-responders. A fourth nivolumab dose was given around day 43 to patients without progression, and definitive surgical resection was performed in those patients on days 50-56. There were roughly 13 patients in the parent correlative cohort, and the response rate was less than 40%.

What the study reported, not specific to this receptor: A higher pretreatment blood Treg/Th17 ratio correlated with both higher pretreatment blood TCRbeta clonality and lower post-treatment tumor TCRbeta clonality. Only a few patients per response group were included in the TCR analyses, and larger cohorts for validation were called for by the authors. Within PBMCs, T cell clonality (Gini index) was significantly higher in non-responders than responders after neoadjuvant nivolumab.

For deep sequencing of PBMC libraries, mostly around 480 ng of input genomic DNA was used, and six replicates were run per sample. The immunoSEQ hsTCRbeta kit was used to prepare TCRbeta libraries according to the manufacturer's instructions. An Illumina NovaSeq 6000 S4 flow cell was used to sequence the final libraries, which had first been combined to 3 nM. As for the authors' bioinformatics: The immunoSEQ Analyzer handled quality control and preprocessing of the raw data. The analysis was restricted to productive rearrangements, with each unique CDR3 amino acid sequence defining a clonotype. Repertoire clonality was estimated as the Gini-Simpson index, which was calculated using the R package tcR. Student's t test was used to compare Gini indices, and Pearson correlation was used to assess associations with tumor size change. Drawn from immuneACCESS, this table holds only the in-frame rearrangements with V and J called that TCRdb kept. Clones are partly lost; checked studies trace under half to an unresolved V gene and leave the rest unexplained. The V and J calls and clone size were taken over from that table, and D and trimming were inferred from the DNA. Counted in this sample were about 16,000 clones; approximately 75% of them appeared once. The ten largest make up over 2% of the sample.

As for this clone: What this receptor recognizes is not known. Base qualities were left out, and no much larger clone turns up one base away.

Read against the paper, the sample's time point label means: before neoadjuvant nivolumab. Patients were newly diagnosed with stage II-IVA oral cavity squamous cell carcinoma and had received no prior systemic or radiation treatment. The cohort consisted of patients with HPV-negative, locally advanced oral cavity squamous cell carcinoma. Peripheral blood mononuclear cells were analyzed directly and were not maintained or expanded in culture. The samples were obtained from a longitudinal correlative study of a single-arm phase II trial testing neoadjuvant nivolumab in oral cavity squamous cell carcinoma. Subject-matched pre- and post-treatment PBMCs and tumors from three responders and three non-responders were subjected to genomic DNA-based TCRbeta sequencing. Peripheral blood mononuclear cells were collected once before nivolumab treatment and again after treatment, at the time of surgery. Genomic DNA was isolated from PBMCs using the Maxwell RSC DNA from Cells kit.

Including the terminal cysteine and phenylalanine, the CDR3 comprises 15 residues. Only CDR3 DNA remains: 45 bases, in frame from the first base. At the junction V is shortened by 7 bases and J by 3 bases, with 18 bases in between. The germline V gene (reference sequence) supplies CDR1 MNHEY and CDR2 SMNVEV. The TCR originated in a person aged 35-79 years with oral cavity squamous cell carcinoma. This receptor chain uses TRBV27 and TRBJ2-5, and the D gene may be TRBD1, 6 bases matching. The sequencing used PBMCs, collected before nivolumab (anti-PD-1) treatment. The base sequence is TGTGCCAGCAAGGCAGGGGTTATGATTGAAGAGACCCAGTACTTC. It encodes CASKAGVMIEETQYF.